Following are 12 T cell receptor beta chains from one sample sequenced in a study of CD8 T cells in Susac syndrome. A quantity of roughly 0.5 to 1 ug RNA underwent reverse transcription using random hexamers. TCRdb re-analysed the immunoSEQ multiplex PCR reads in MiXCR, keeping a single row per CDR3 protein. The table lists some 57,000 distinct CDR3 sequences, approximately 90% of them singletons. The specimen sequenced was CD8+ T cells from PBMCs. The receptor source for this set is a human donor in good health.

The V gene is TRBV7-3, the J gene TRBJ1-4; possibly TRBD1 for D (6 bases). V lost 6 bases and J lost 8, with 16 bases in between. The germline V gene encodes CDR1 SGHTA and CDR2 FQGTGA. This CDR3 is 14 amino acids long. The CDR3 region is CASSLTGTGEKLFF. The CDR3 region has the DNA TGTGCCAGCAGTCTAACAGGGACGGGAGAAAAACTGTTTTTT. Using reference TRBV7-3 and TRBJ1-4 for the parts outside the CDR3, the full variable domain is GAGVSQTPSNKVTEKGKYVELRCDPISGHTALYWYRQSLGQGPEFLIYFQGTGAADDSGLPNDRFFAVRPEGSVSTLKIQRTERGDSAVYLCASSLTGTGEKLFFGSGTQLSVL.

This chain links TRBV12-3 or TRBV12-4 with TRBJ1-4; no definite D call. The CDR3 is 15 residues long. Trimming took off 5 bases at V and 0 bases at J, with 10 bases between the two ends. Written as DNA, the CDR3 is TGTGCCAGCAGTCCCCTCGGGACAACTAATGAAAAACTGTTTTTT. Its protein is CASSPLGTTNEKLFF.

The CDR3, as DNA: TGTGCCAGCAGTTACACGGTTGGGCCAGCGGGGTCCTACAATGAGCAGTTCTTC. It yields the protein CASSYTVGPAGSYNEQFF. This sequence joins TRBV6-2 or TRBV6-3 and TRBJ2-1; 7 nucleotides match TRBD2. Trimming at V came to 2 bases and at J to 1 base, leaving 11 bases not matched to a gene. The CDR3 runs to 18 residues. Germline CDR1 and CDR2: MNHEY and SVGEGT.

The chain carries TRBV6-1 and TRBJ2-2; D is tentatively TRBD1 or TRBD2 (5 bases each). Trimming cost V 6 bases and J 1 base, with 12 bases left between them. The germline CDR1 and CDR2 sequences are MNHNS and SASEGT. The CDR3 covers 15 residues. The CDR3, as DNA: TGTGCCAGCAGGGATGGGACGTGGAACACCGGGGAGCTGTTTTTT. This gives the protein CASRDGTWNTGELFF.

This clonotype was picked up one time. This sequence joins TRBV4-1 and TRBJ2-1, with TRBD1 as a possible D gene (6 bases). CDR3 size: 16 residues. Trimming took off 0 bases at V and 4 bases at J, with 13 bases between the two ends. Germline loops: CDR1 MGHRA, CDR2 YSYEKL. The CDR3 spells CASSQEGAVGYNEQFF. The DNA of the CDR3 is TGCGCCAGCAGCCAAGAGGGGGCCGTAGGGTACAATGAGCAGTTCTTC.

The V gene is TRBV4-3, the J gene TRBJ2-5; D is undetermined. CDR1 LGHNA and CDR2 YSLEER come from the germline V gene. There are 13 residues in the CDR3. Trimming pared 0 bases from V and 2 bases from J, leaving 4 bases between. The CDR3 is CASSQEQQETQYF. For the CDR3, the DNA is TGCGCCAGCAGCCAAGAACAGCAAGAGACCCAGTACTTC.

This chain links TRBV3-1 with TRBJ2-1; D unresolved. Germline CDR1 reads LGHDT; CDR2 reads YNNKEL (reference sequence). Trimming stripped 4 bases from V and 10 bases from J, with 17 bases between. This CDR3 spans 14 amino acids. Here the CDR3 DNA reads TGTGCCAGCAGCCCGGTTCCGCACATTCGGGAGCAGTTCTTC. The encoded protein is CASSPVPHIREQFF.

The genes are TRBV19 and TRBJ1-5, with D perhaps matching TRBD1 (5 bases). V dropped 6 bases and J dropped 9 bases, with 12 bases sitting between them. The CDR3 extends over 12 amino acids. Germline V gives CDR1 LNHDA, CDR2 SQIVND (reference sequence). The CDR3 spells CASRGGGRPQHF. The CDR3 DNA reads TGTGCCAGTAGGGGGGGAGGACGGCCCCAGCATTTT.

The chain couples TRBV28 to TRBJ2-7, with 10 bases identical to TRBD2. The junction had 6 bases not matched to a gene; V was cut back by 5 bases and J by 2 bases. The germline CDR1 and CDR2 sequences are MDHEN and SYDVKM. This CDR3 has 15 amino acids. CDR3 loop: CASSTLAGDTYEQYF. DNA for the CDR3: TGTGCCAGCAGTACCCTAGCGGGGGACACCTACGAGCAGTACTTC.

This chain links TRBV6-6 with TRBJ1-1; a weak D match, TRBD1 (6 bases). CDR3 length: 16 residues. CDR1 is MNHNY and CDR2 is SVGAGI in the germline V gene (reference sequence). V was clipped by 0 bases and J by 1 base, with 12 bases between them. CDR3 loop: CASSYSGGASNTEAFF. Written as DNA, the CDR3 is TGTGCCAGCAGTTACTCCGGGGGGGCCTCGAACACTGAAGCTTTCTTT.

This chain links TRBV12-3 or TRBV12-4 with TRBJ2-7; a weak D match, TRBD1 (5 bases). Deletions cut 1 base from V and 5 bases from J, with 12 bases between. The CDR3 has 14 amino acids. For the CDR3, the DNA is TGTGCCAGCAGTTTAGGACAGTCTCTCCACGAGCAGTACTTC. As protein: CASSLGQSLHEQYF.

The genes are TRBV5-1 and TRBJ1-1, with a tentative D call TRBD1 (5 bases). Per germline, CDR1 SGHRS and CDR2 YFSETQ. The CDR3 sequence is 14 residues long. V lost 3 bases to trimming and J lost 1 base, with 10 bases between them. The CDR3 DNA is TGCGCCAGCAGCTCAGGGATAACGAACACTGAAGCTTTCTTT. Protein product: CASSSGITNTEAFF.